This T cell receptor beta chain was sequenced during a study of shared clonotypes between healthy human individuals. Assay used: immunoSEQ multiplex PCR; TCRdb lists only in-frame clones, some missing. Of about 1.5 million clones in the sample, roughly 95% were seen once. V shed 6 bases and J 5 bases; nucleotides not matched to a gene: 13. Germline CDR1 is GTSNPN and CDR2 is SVGIG (reference sequence). The CDR3 is made up of 16 amino acids. This clone was counted once. The clonotype was recovered from a man in his thirties or forties in good health. The sequencing input was naive CD4+ T cells sorted from blood. Subset defined: CD45RA+ positively selected. The chain carries TRBV30 and TRBJ2-1, with 10 bases aligning to TRBD2. This CDR3 reads CACQMGPGLAHNEQFF. Here the CDR3 DNA reads TGTGCCTGCCAAATGGGACCGGGACTAGCGCACAATGAGCAGTTCTTC. The full variable domain, completed using reference TRBV30 and TRBJ2-1, is SQTIHQWPATLVQPVGSPLSLECTVEGTSNPNLYWYRQAAGRGLQLLFYSVGIGQISSEVPQNLSASRPQDRQFILSSKKLLLSDSGFYLCACQMGPGLAHNEQFFGPGTRLTVL.